The next 7 T cell receptor beta chains were all read from a single sample in a study of T cell responses to AZD1222 COVID-19 vaccine (dated by TCRdb to the early 2020s). The time point tag for this specimen amounts to: baseline before first vaccination. Library method: the immunoSEQ multiplex PCR assay. Not all clones reach the TCRdb copy of this immuneACCESS table, which keeps in-frame sequences only. Checked studies attribute under half of the gap to unresolved V genes and leave the rest unexplained. The sample records around 160,000 clones, roughly 90% of which are singletons. 1.4% to 1.5% of the sample is in the top ten clones. This specimen consisted of peripheral blood, obtained on day 0 of AZD1222 vaccination. These receptor sequences come from an adult in good health.

V is TRBV10-1 and J is TRBJ1-2; no definite D call. Trimming took 9 bases from V and 7 from J, leaving 12 bases between them. The CDR3 is 11 amino acids. Germline CDR1 and CDR2: WNHNN and SYGVQD (reference sequence). CDR3 residues: CASRYKSGYTF. CDR3 nucleotides: TGCGCCAGTCGATACAAGTCTGGCTACACCTTC.

V gene TRBV5-5 combines with J gene TRBJ1-6; the D gene is possibly TRBD1 (6 bases). This CDR3 region has 19 residues. Trimming removed 1 base at V and 0 bases at J, with 17 bases between. CDR1 is SGHKS and CDR2 is YYEKEE in the germline V gene (reference sequence). In nucleotides, the CDR3 is TGTGCCAGCAGCTTGTCCCAGGACAGCCAGAGCTCCTATAATTCACCCCTCCACTTT. As protein: CASSLSQDSQSSYNSPLHF.

The gene calls are TRBV4-1 and TRBJ2-7, with a weak D call TRBD1 (6 bases). Trimming took off 3 bases at V and 6 bases at J, with 18 bases between the two ends. The CDR3 runs 15 residues. CDR1 MGHRA and CDR2 YSYEKL come from the germline V gene. In DNA, the CDR3 is TGCGCCAGCAGCCACCAGACAGGATCTGGTGCCGAGCAGTACTTC. Translating gives CASSHQTGSGAEQYF.

The J gene is TRBJ2-3, the V gene TRBV5-5; the D call may be TRBD1 or TRBD2 (5 bases each). The germline V gene encodes CDR1 SGHKS and CDR2 YYEKEE (reference sequence). Trimming stripped 6 bases from V and 5 bases from J, with 19 bases between. The CDR3 is made up of 15 amino acids. CDR3: CASNSGAGSGDTQYF. In DNA, the CDR3 is TGTGCCAGCAACAGCGGCGCAGGGTCCGGAGATACGCAGTATTTT.

The rearrangement joins TRBV18 to TRBJ2-3; 9 bases are a match to TRBD1. Germline loops: CDR1 KGHSH, CDR2 LQKENI. There are 14 residues in the CDR3. V lost 6 bases to trimming and J lost 5 bases; unmatched junction nucleotides: 6. CDR3 in DNA: TGTGCCAGCTCTTCGGGACAGGGTCGAGATACGCAGTATTTT. Encoded protein: CASSSGQGRDTQYF.

This clone was recorded only once. The chain recombines TRBV12-5 with TRBJ2-1; D not resolved. Trimming cost V 1 base and J 8 bases, with 3 bases left between them. The CDR3 has 11 residues. Per the germline V gene, CDR1 is LGHNT and CDR2 is FRNRAP. The CDR3 reads CASGLEDEQFF. The CDR3 DNA reads TGTGCTAGTGGTTTGGAGGATGAGCAGTTCTTC.

J is TRBJ1-1 and V is TRBV10-1; unclear D gene. Trimming pared 7 bases from V and 1 base from J, leaving 13 bases between. Germline V gene sequence: CDR1 WNHNN, CDR2 SYGVQD (reference sequence). The CDR3 covers 14 residues. The CDR3 loop is CASTRDRTNTEAFF. The CDR3 region has the DNA TGCGCCAGCACCAGAGACCGAACGAACACTGAAGCTTTCTTT.